These T cell receptor beta chains were read from a single sample in a study of blood T cell repertoires in COVID-19. Generated by immunoSEQ multiplex PCR, the TCRdb table keeps only in-frame clones and is missing some. The sample lists around 120,000 clones, 80% to 90% occurring once. The sample comprised peripheral blood. These receptors were collected from an elderly man with active or convalescent COVID-19. CDR3s include the opening cysteine and the closing phenylalanine or tryptophan. The order of the fields is V gene, D gene, clone size, J gene, CDR3 length, CDR3 DNA, CDR3 protein. The D gene is left open where the match is weak. Not all rows give a size; the values are once, few, many and, for expanded clones, a class.

TRBV10-2	TRBD1	-	TRBJ1-4	13	TGCGCCAGCAGGGGACAGTGGGGTGAAAAACTGTTTTTT	CASRGQWGEKLFF
TRBV18	TRBD1	-	TRBJ1-1	14	TGTGCCAGCTCACCTGGACAGGGGGCTGCTGAAGCTTTCTTT	CASSPGQGAAEAFF
TRBV6-6	TRBD1	-	TRBJ1-1	13	TGTGCCACCCGGGACAGCATGAACACTGAAGCTTTCTTT	CATRDSMNTEAFF
TRBV30	TRBD2	few	TRBJ2-1	15	TGTGCCTGGAGTCGTAGCGGGGCAAGTTGGGGTGAGCAGTTCTTC	CAWSRSGASWGEQFF
TRBV5-1	TRBD1	-	TRBJ1-1	14	TGCGCCAGCCGAGGGACAGATATGAACACTGAAGCTTTCTTT	CASRGTDMNTEAFF
TRBV7-9	TRBD2	-	TRBJ2-1	15	TGTGCCAGCAGCTTAGCGGGACTAGCGGGGCGGGAGCAGTTCTTC	CASSLAGLAGREQFF
TRBV5-4	-	-	TRBJ1-4	14	TGTGCCAGCAGCTTGGCAGGGGCGCAGGAAAAACTGTTTTTT	CASSLAGAQEKLFF
TRBV28	TRBD1	-	TRBJ2-7	16	TGTGCCAGCACTTCGCCCGGGACAGGGGTCTACTACGAGCAGTACTTC	CASTSPGTGVYYEQYF
TRBV5-1	-	-	TRBJ1-6	14	TGCGCCAGCAGCACGACAGGAGATAATTCACCCCTCCACTTT	CASSTTGDNSPLHF
TRBV19	TRBD1	-	TRBJ2-1	14	TGTGCCAGTAGTCGGACAGGGGGATACAATGAGCAGTTCTTC	CASSRTGGYNEQFF
TRBV29-1	-	once	TRBJ2-7	13	TGCAGCGTTGAAGGTGACAGGCCCTACGAGCAGTACTTC	CSVEGDRPYEQYF
TRBV11-2	-	-	TRBJ2-7	13	TGTGCCAGCAGCTTAGCGGGGACCTACGAGCAGTACTTC	CASSLAGTYEQYF
TRBV29-1	TRBD1	few	TRBJ1-5	15	TGCAGCGTTGACAGGGGGAGGTATAGCAATCAGCCCCAGCATTTT	CSVDRGRYSNQPQHF
TRBV28	TRBD1	-	TRBJ1-3	16	TGTGCCAGCAGTGGGACAGGCACCGGGAGGGGAAACACCATATATTTT	CASSGTGTGRGNTIYF
TRBV2	TRBD1	once	TRBJ2-7	16	TGTGCCAGCAGTCCCTCCGGGACAGGTCTCTCCTACGAGCAGTACTTC	CASSPSGTGLSYEQYF
TRBV6-5	-	-	TRBJ2-7	13	TGTGCCAGCAGTTTTGGCAGGGCCTACGAGCAGTACTTC	CASSFGRAYEQYF
TRBV20-1	-	-	TRBJ2-7	11	TGCAGTCTTGGATCCACAGGAGAGCAGTACTTC	CSLGSTGEQYF
TRBV7-9	TRBD1	-	TRBJ2-7	19	TGTGCCAGCAGCCACCTCGGAGGGACAGGGGGTACCACTGGCTACGAGCAGTACTTC	CASSHLGGTGGTTGYEQYF
TRBV6-2/TRBV6-3	-	-	TRBJ2-5	14	TGTGCCAGCAGTTCCAGCACCAGGGAAGAGACCCAGTACTTC	CASSSSTREETQYF
TRBV5-1	TRBD1	-	TRBJ1-2	13	TGCGCCAGCAGCCCCGGACAGGGCAGAGGCTACACCTTC	CASSPGQGRGYTF
TRBV11-1	-	once	TRBJ1-1	14	TGTGCCAGCAGCTTACAACGAGGGGGCACTGAAGCTTTCTTT	CASSLQRGGTEAFF
TRBV19	-	-	TRBJ2-5	13	TGTGCCAGTAGTATCCGCCTCAGGGAGACCCAGTACTTC	CASSIRLRETQYF
TRBV24-1	TRBD2	-	TRBJ2-5	17	TGTGCCACCAGTGGTCGGACTAGCGGGGGGGCGACGGAGACCCAGTACTTC	CATSGRTSGGATETQYF
TRBV6-5	TRBD2	once	TRBJ2-3	15	TGTGCCAGCAGTTATATAGCGGGGGGCCTCGGGGCGCAGTATTTT	CASSYIAGGLGAQYF
TRBV6-2/TRBV6-3	-	-	TRBJ1-1	13	TGTGCCAGCAGTTATTTCGGTAACACTGAAGCTTTCTTT	CASSYFGNTEAFF
TRBV9	TRBD2	-	TRBJ2-1	17	TGTGCCAGCACCCCGGGGGGCGGGGGGGCCTCCTACAATGAGCAGTTCTTC	CASTPGGGGASYNEQFF
TRBV20-1	-	-	TRBJ2-1	11	TGCAGTGCTAGTACAGTGAATGAGCAGTTCTTC	CSASTVNEQFF
TRBV9	-	-	TRBJ2-3	16	TGTGCCAGCAGCCCCGCCCCCGGGACTAGCACAGATACGCAGTATTTT	CASSPAPGTSTDTQYF
TRBV15	-	-	TRBJ1-6	13	TGTGCCACCAGCAGAGATCGGAATTCACCCCTCCACTTT	CATSRDRNSPLHF
TRBV4-1	TRBD1	few	TRBJ1-5	16	TGCGCCAGCAGCCACAGCGGCCAGGGGGCAATTCAGCCCCAGCATTTT	CASSHSGQGAIQPQHF
TRBV19	-	few	TRBJ1-5	12	TGTGCCAGTAGTATCGGGGTTCAGCCCCAGCATTTT	CASSIGVQPQHF
TRBV30	-	-	TRBJ1-2	16	TGTGCCTGGAGACCCCGGGGGGAACAGTCGACGGCAGGCTACACCTTC	CAWRPRGEQSTAGYTF
TRBV6-5	TRBD1	-	TRBJ1-4	14	TGTGCCAGCAGAGACAGGGAGGTTCACGAAAAACTGTTTTTT	CASRDREVHEKLFF
TRBV7-2	-	-	TRBJ1-6	15	TGTGCCAGCAGCTTAGTAGGGGACTATAATTCACCCCTCCACTTT	CASSLVGDYNSPLHF
TRBV7-6	TRBD2	-	TRBJ2-3	15	TGTGCCAGCAGCGCCCCTAGCGGGGGCACAGATACGCAGTATTTT	CASSAPSGGTDTQYF
TRBV18	TRBD1	once	TRBJ2-4	16	TGTGCCAGCTCACTAGGGACAGGGGGCGCGGAAAACATTCAGTACTTC	CASSLGTGGAENIQYF
TRBV12-3/TRBV12-4	-	-	TRBJ1-1	13	TGTGCCAGCAGTACAACAAAAAACACTGAAGCTTTCTTT	CASSTTKNTEAFF
TRBV2	-	few	TRBJ1-4	14	TGTGCCAGCAGCGCCGGGCTCGGGGATGAAAAACTGTTTTTT	CASSAGLGDEKLFF
TRBV7-9	-	-	TRBJ1-2	15	TGTGCCAGCAGCCTACGGGCAGGAGGGGACTATGGCTACACCTTC	CASSLRAGGDYGYTF
TRBV12-3/TRBV12-4	TRBD1	-	TRBJ2-7	13	TGTGCCAGCAGTTTGACAGGGGGTGGGGAGCAGTACTTC	CASSLTGGGEQYF